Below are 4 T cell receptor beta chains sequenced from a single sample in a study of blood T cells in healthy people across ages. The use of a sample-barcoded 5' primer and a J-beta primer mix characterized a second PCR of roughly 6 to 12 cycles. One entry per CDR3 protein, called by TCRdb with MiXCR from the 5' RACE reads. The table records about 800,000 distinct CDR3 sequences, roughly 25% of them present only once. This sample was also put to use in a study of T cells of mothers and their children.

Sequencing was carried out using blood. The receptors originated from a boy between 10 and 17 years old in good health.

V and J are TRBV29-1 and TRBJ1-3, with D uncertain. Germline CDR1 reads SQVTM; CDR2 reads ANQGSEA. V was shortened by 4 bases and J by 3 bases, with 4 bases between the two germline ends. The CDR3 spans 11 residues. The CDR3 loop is CSVVLGNTIYF. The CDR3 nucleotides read TGCAGCGTTGTGCTTGGAAACACCATATATTTT.

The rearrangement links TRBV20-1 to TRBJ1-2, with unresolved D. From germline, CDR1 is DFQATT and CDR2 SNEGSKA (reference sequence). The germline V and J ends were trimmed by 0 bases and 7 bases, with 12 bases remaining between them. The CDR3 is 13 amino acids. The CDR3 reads CSARDGGRVGYTF. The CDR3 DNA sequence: TGCAGTGCTAGAGATGGAGGGAGGGTTGGCTACACCTTC.

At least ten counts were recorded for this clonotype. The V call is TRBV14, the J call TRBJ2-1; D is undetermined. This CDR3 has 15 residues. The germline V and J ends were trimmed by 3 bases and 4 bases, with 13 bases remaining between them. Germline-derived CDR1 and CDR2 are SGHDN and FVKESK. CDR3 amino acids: CASSHDMSPYNEQFF. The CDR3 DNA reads TGTGCCAGCAGCCATGACATGAGCCCTTACAATGAGCAGTTCTTC. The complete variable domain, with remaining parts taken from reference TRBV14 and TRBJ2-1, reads EAGVTQFPSHSVIEKGQTVTLRCDPISGHDNLYWYRRVMGKEIKFLLHFVKESKQDESGMPNNRFLAERTGGTYSTLKVQPAELEDSGVYFCASSHDMSPYNEQFFGPGTRLTVL.

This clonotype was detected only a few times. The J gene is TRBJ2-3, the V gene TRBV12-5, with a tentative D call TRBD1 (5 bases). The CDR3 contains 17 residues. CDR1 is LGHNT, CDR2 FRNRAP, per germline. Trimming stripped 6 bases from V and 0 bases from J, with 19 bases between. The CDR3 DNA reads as TGTGCTAGTGGGGTGGGCCTGACAGTATCTAGCACAGATACGCAGTATTTT. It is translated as CASGVGLTVSSTDTQYF.